This TCR beta chain was sequenced in a study of PD-1 blockade in classical Hodgkin lymphoma. Study observations and caveats: Baseline TCR diversity was reportedly lower in newly diagnosed patients than healthy donors. Patients were excluded if nivolumab began under 1 year after ASCT (the autologous transplant).

There are 13 residues in the CDR3. V shed 10 bases and J shed 1 base, with 13 bases lying between them. Germline V gene data show CDR1 as SNHLY and CDR2 as FYNNEI. Time point in this sample: cycle 4 day 1 (C4D1), after more than five weeks of nivolumab. All trial patients relapsed after autologous stem cell transplantation. Starting with thawed PBMCs, CD4+ T cells were purified by magnetic negative selection. Details on this clone: The antigen remains undetermined.

Assay used: immunoSEQ multiplex PCR; TCRdb lists only in-frame clones, some missing. This table has 25,000 to 35,000 clones, approximately 85% appearing once. This TCR came from a human donor with classical Hodgkin lymphoma. The chain uses TRBV2 and TRBJ1-1, with a weak D call TRBD1 (5 bases). This specimen was CD4+ T cells from blood, taken before the fourth cycle of nivolumab. CDR3 coding DNA: TGTGCCACCGGGAGACAGCAGAACACTGAAGCTTTCTTT. The encoded protein is CATGRQQNTEAFF.